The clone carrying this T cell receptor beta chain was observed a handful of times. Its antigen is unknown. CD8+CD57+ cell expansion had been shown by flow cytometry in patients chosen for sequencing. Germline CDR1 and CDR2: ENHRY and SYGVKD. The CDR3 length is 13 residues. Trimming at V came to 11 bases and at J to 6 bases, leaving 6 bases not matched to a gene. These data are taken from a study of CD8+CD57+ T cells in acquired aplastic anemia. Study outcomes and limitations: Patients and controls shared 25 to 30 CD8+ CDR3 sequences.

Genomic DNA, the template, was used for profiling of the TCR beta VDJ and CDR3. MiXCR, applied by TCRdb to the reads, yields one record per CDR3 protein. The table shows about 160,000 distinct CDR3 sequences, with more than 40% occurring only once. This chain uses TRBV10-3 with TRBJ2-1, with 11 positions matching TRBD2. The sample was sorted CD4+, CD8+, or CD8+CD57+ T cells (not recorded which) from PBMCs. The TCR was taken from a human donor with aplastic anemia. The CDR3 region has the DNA TGTGCCTCAGCCCTAGCGGGAGGCAATGAGCAGTTCTTC. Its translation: CASALAGGNEQFF.